The present TCR beta chain was sequenced within a study of molecular identifiers for immune sequencing clone quantification (dated by TCRdb to 2016 to 2019). About the investigation overall: In a replicate experiment, RNA from about 20,000 or 100,000 naive CD8 T cells was split into five aliquots, four of which were sequenced. This methods study used CD8 T cells to benchmark TCR RNA copy counting and molecular-identifier clustering-based TCR repertoire sequencing (MIDCIRS). Study-level results and caveats: The naive libraries included spiked-in Jurkat TCR RNA (10 copies' worth), and this Jurkat TCR RNA is not part of the donor repertoire. Modeling gave about three recovered TCR RNA copies per cell versus around 10 by digital PCR, implying 25% to 30% capture efficiency. In CMV-specific effector cells, clones with more than 20 RNA copies accounted for over 97% of molecules, whereas in naive cells such clones accounted for under 1%. Highly expanded clone sizes could be underestimated if identical TCR molecules share a barcode. When barcode sub-clustering was omitted, TCR diversity was inflated by chimeric consensus sequences, with chimeras reaching as high as 47%. Spiked-in Jurkat TCR RNA equivalent to a single cell was reported to be detectable even among 750,000 to 1,000,000 naive CD8 T cells.

This clonotype came up many times. Its antigen target is currently unknown. No base quality information exists; no much larger clone differs at one position. Preparation of the library involved PCR. The sequencing machine was a NextSeq 500. Preparation of bulk TCR libraries followed a previously described approach, with the TCR primers listed in Table S5. The Qiagen AllPrep DNA/RNA kit was used to purify total RNA. Before analysis, reads from multiple sequencing runs of one library were combined. The study's own analysis went as follows. Reads were retained only if their TCR constant sequence matched exactly, and those retained reads were trimmed to 150 nt and grouped according to their 12-nt molecular barcodes. Reads in each barcode group were sub-clustered using a 15% Levenshtein threshold, and a quality-weighted consensus sequence was built for each RNA molecule. Non-functional sequences were discarded, and so were lower-count sequences lying one edit away from another sequence. On the basis of fitting two negative binomial distributions, barcode sub-clusters with fewer than 20% of the maximum read count were discarded. TCRdb cleaned the public reads at Q25 with fastp, built clones with MiXCR and kept in-frame beta chains. CDR3 protein duplicates are merged, each entry listing the most common genes and DNA. The V and J calls were not made by the authors but by TCRdb's processing. The sample profile shows over 550,000 distinct CDR3 sequences; roughly 27% of them were found once. Together, the top ten hold about 0.84% of the sample.

Libraries of naive CD8 T cells were built from anywhere between about 17,000 and 1,000,000 sorted cells, with 10%, 30% or 50% of the purified RNA used. Naive CD8 T cells were FACS-sorted as CD8+CD4-CCR7+CD45RA+ on a BD FACSAria II into RLT Plus buffer. To test detection sensitivity, Jurkat RNA equal to about nine TCR copies was added to samples of roughly 18,000-1,100,000 naive CD8 T cells. CD8 T cells were enriched using RosetteSep CD8+ T Cell Enrichment Cocktail and Ficoll-Paque, and the enriched cells then underwent ACK red cell lysis. From cysteine to phenylalanine, the CDR3 is 14 amino acids long. The DNA shown is the 42-base CDR3, in frame from base 1. The junction carries 12 bases between V and J, which are trimmed by 3 bases and 3 bases respectively. Taken from the germline V gene, the CDR1 and CDR2 loops are SGHDT and YYEEEE.

The chain links TRBV5-6 with TRBJ2-5; no D segment can be confidently identified. This TCR derives from a human donor in good health. Some libraries in this study had Jurkat cell RNA spiked in. The sequencing input was naive CD8+ T cells from blood, with Jurkat cell RNA spiked in. The sample's cell subset or site label, in plain terms: FACS-sorted CD8+CD4-CCR7+CD45RA+ naive T cells. For the CDR3, the sequence is CASSSIDPKETQYF. At the DNA level, the sequence is TGTGCCAGCAGCTCGATCGACCCAAAAGAGACCCAGTACTTC.